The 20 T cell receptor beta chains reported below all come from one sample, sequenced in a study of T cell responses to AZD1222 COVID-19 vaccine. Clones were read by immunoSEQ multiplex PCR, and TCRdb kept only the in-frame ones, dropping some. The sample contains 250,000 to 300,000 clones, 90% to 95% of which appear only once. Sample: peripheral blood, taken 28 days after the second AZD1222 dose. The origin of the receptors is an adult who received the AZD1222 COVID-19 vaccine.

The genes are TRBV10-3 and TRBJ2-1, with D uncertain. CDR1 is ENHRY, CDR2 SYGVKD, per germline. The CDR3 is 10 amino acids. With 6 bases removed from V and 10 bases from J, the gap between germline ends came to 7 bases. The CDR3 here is CAISNGEQFF. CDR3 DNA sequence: TGTGCCATCAGCAATGGAGAGCAGTTCTTC.

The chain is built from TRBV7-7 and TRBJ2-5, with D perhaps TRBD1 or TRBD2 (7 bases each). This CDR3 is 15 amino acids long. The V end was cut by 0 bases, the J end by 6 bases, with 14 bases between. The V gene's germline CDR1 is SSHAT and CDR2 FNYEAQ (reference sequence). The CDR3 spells CASSLADREGKTQYF. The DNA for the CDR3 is TGTGCCAGCAGCTTAGCAGACAGGGAGGGGAAGACCCAGTACTTC. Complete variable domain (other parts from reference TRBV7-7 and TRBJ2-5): GAGVSQSPRYKVTKRGQDVTLRCDPISSHATLYWYQQALGQGPEFLTYFNYEAQPDKSGLPSDRFSAERPEGSISTLTIQRTEQRDSAMYRCASSLADREGKTQYFGPGTRLLVL.

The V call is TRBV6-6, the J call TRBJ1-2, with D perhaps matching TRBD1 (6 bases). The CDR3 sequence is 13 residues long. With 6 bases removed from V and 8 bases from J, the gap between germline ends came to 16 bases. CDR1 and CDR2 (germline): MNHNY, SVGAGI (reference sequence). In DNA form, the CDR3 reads TGTGCCAGCAGACCCGATACAGGGTCCGGCTACACCTTC. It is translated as CASRPDTGSGYTF.

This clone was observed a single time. The CDR3 region is CASSARGVFQETQYF. The CDR3 DNA reads as TGTGCCAGCAGCGCCAGGGGGGTGTTCCAAGAGACCCAGTACTTC. The chain uses TRBV7-7 and TRBJ2-5; TRBD1 might be the D (7 bases). The CDR3 contains 15 residues. Trimming took off 5 bases at V and 1 base at J, with 14 bases between the two ends. Germline V gene sequence: CDR1 SSHAT, CDR2 FNYEAQ (reference sequence).

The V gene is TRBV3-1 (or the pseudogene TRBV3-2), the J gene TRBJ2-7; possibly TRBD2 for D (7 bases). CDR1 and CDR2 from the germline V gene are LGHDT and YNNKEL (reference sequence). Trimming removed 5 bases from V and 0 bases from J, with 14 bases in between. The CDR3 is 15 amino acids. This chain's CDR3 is CASSSFGGPSYEQYF. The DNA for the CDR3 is TGTGCCAGCAGCTCTTTCGGGGGGCCCTCCTACGAGCAGTACTTC.

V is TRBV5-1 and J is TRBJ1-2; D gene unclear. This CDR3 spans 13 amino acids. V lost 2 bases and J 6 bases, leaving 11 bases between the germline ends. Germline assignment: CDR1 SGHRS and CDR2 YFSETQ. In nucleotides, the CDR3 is TGCGCCAGCAGCTTTCAAGGTCTCAATGGCTACACCTTC. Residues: CASSFQGLNGYTF.

CDR3 protein: CATSDPGLAGGRYNEQFF. The CDR3 bases are TGTGCCACCAGTGATCCAGGACTAGCGGGAGGCAGATACAATGAGCAGTTCTTC. The chain employs TRBV24-1 and TRBJ2-1, with 14 bases fitting TRBD2. CDR1 is KGHDR, CDR2 SFDVKD, per germline. CDR3 length: 18 amino acids. V dropped 3 bases and J dropped 4; count of bases not matched to a gene: 7.

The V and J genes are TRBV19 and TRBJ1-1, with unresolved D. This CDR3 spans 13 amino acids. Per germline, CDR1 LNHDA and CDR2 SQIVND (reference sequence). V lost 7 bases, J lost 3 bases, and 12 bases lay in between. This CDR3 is CASKKNRYTEAFF. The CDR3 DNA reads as TGTGCCAGTAAGAAAAACCGATACACTGAAGCTTTCTTT.

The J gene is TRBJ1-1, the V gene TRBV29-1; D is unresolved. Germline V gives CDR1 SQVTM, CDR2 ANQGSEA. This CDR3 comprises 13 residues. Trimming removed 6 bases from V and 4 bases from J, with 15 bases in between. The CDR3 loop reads CSVSEIYSTEAFF. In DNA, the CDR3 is TGCAGCGTCTCCGAAATATATTCCACTGAAGCTTTCTTT.

The CDR3: CASSLTGTSLSGANVLTF. CDR3 coding DNA: TGTGCCAGCAGCTTAACCGGGACTAGTCTCTCTGGGGCCAACGTCCTGACTTTC. The V call is TRBV7-3, the J call TRBJ2-6; 8 positions match TRBD2. The CDR3 has 18 amino acids. The V gene's germline CDR1 is SGHTA and CDR2 FQGTGA. The junction had 4 bases not matched to a gene; V was cut back by 0 bases and J by 0 bases.

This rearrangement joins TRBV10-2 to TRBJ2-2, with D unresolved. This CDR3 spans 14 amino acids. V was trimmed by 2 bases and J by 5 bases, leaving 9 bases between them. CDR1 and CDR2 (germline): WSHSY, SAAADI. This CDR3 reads CASSEPHGTGELFF. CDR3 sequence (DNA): TGCGCCAGCAGTGAGCCTCACGGTACCGGGGAGCTGTTTTTT.

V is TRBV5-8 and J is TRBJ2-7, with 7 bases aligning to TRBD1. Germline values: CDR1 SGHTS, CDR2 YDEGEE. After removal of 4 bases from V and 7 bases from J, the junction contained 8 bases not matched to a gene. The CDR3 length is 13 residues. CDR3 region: CASSRQGLREQYF. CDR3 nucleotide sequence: TGTGCCAGCAGCCGACAGGGTCTGCGAGAGCAGTACTTC.

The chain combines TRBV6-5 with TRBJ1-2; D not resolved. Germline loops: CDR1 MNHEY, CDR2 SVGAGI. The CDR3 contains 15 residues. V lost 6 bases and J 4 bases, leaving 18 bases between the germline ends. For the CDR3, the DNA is TGTGCCAGCAGAGGTACACTGATGGAGGCCTATGGCTACACCTTC. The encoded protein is CASRGTLMEAYGYTF.

CDR3 nucleotides: TGTGCCAGCTCACCTCGCCTGGGACTAGCGGGAGGGGCCCCTGGCGAGCAGTACTTC. Encoded protein: CASSPRLGLAGGAPGEQYF. The chain links TRBV18 to TRBJ2-7, with 16 bases that match TRBD2. V trimming: 3 bases; J trimming: 6 bases; junction bases outside the gene matches: 14. This CDR3 is built from 19 residues. Per germline, CDR1 KGHSH and CDR2 LQKENI.

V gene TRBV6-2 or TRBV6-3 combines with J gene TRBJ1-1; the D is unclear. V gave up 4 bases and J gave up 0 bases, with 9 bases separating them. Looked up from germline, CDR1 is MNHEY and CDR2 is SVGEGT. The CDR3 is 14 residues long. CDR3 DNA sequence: TGTGCCAGCAGTTCGCGACGCATGAACACTGAAGCTTTCTTT. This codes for CASSSRRMNTEAFF.

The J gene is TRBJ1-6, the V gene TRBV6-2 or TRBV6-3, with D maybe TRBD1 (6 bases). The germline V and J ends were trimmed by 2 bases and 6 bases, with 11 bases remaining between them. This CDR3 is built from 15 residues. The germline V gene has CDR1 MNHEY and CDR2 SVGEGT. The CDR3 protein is CASSYDGDINSPLHF. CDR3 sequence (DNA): TGTGCCAGCAGTTACGATGGGGACATTAATTCACCCCTCCACTTT.

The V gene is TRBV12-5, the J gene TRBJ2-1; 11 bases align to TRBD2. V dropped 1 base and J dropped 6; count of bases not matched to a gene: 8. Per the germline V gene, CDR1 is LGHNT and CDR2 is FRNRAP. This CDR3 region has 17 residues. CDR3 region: CASGLARGTSGGNEQFF. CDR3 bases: TGTGCTAGTGGTTTGGCGCGCGGGACTAGCGGAGGCAATGAGCAGTTCTTC.

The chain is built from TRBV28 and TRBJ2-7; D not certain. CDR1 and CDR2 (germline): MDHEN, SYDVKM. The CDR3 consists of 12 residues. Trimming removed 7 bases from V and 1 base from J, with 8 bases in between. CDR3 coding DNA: TGTGCCAGCAATTCTGGATCCTACGAGCAGTACTTC. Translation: CASNSGSYEQYF.

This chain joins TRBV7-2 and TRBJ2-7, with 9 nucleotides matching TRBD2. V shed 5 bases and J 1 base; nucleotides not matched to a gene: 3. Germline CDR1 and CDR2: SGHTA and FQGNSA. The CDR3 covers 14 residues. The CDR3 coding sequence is TGTGCCAGCAGCGCGGGACTAGCTTCCTACGAGCAGTACTTC. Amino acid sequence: CASSAGLASYEQYF.

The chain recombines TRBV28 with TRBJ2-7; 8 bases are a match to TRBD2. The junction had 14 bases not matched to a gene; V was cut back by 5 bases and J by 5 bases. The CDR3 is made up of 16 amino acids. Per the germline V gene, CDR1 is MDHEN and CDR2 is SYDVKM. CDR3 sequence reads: CASSPDSGLAWDEQYF. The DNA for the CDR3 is TGTGCCAGCAGTCCCGACTCTGGACTAGCTTGGGACGAGCAGTACTTC.